This T cell receptor beta chain was retrieved from a study of blood T cell repertoires in COVID-19. Study-wide context: The cDNA or gDNA used as material had been derived from T cells, B-cell-depleted T cells, or PBMCs.

In the source study's methods: Amplification with reference gene primers provided the estimates of nucleated cell counts. Assay used: immunoSEQ multiplex PCR; TCRdb lists only in-frame clones, some missing. V and J calls and clone size are given by that table; D and trimming were obtained from the DNA. The sample has 90,000 to 120,000 clones, roughly 82% seen once. Input material: peripheral blood. This TCR was recovered from a man in his sixties with acute or convalescent COVID-19.

The CDR3 sequence: CASSYRDIGDSPLHF. The CDR3, as DNA: TGTGCCAGCAGTTATCGGGACATAGGGGATTCACCCCTCCACTTT. This chain connects TRBV6-5 to TRBJ1-6; perhaps TRBD1 as D (6 bases). The CDR3 has 15 amino acids. V lost 3 bases and J 8 bases, leaving 14 bases between the germline ends. Germline lookup yields CDR1 MNHEY and CDR2 SVGAGI.